This T cell receptor (beta chain) was recovered during a study of response to subunit inactivated influenza vaccine. Overall study findings and caveats: The study's authors posited that every seasonal influenza vaccination enlists few new T cells.

This clonotype was detected many times. The antigen is undetermined. TCRdb reprocessed the RT-PCR reads with MiXCR, giving one entry per CDR3 protein. The repertoire consists of roughly 710,000 distinct CDR3 sequences, with approximately 14% occurring once and the leading ten covering approximately 7.6%. V was pared by 5 bases and J by 3 bases, with 7 bases of the junction left unmatched. This CDR3 region has 14 residues. Per the germline V gene, CDR1 is SGHDT and CDR2 is YYEEEE. The TCR originated in a middle-aged man who received an inactivated influenza vaccine. The material was PBMCs from blood, obtained approximately 15 days before vaccination. The rearrangement uses TRBV5-6 and TRBJ1-2; 7 nucleotides align to TRBD1. The CDR3 region has the DNA TGTGCCAGCAGAGAGGGACAGACTTACTATGGCTACACCTTC. Amino acids: CASREGQTYYGYTF.